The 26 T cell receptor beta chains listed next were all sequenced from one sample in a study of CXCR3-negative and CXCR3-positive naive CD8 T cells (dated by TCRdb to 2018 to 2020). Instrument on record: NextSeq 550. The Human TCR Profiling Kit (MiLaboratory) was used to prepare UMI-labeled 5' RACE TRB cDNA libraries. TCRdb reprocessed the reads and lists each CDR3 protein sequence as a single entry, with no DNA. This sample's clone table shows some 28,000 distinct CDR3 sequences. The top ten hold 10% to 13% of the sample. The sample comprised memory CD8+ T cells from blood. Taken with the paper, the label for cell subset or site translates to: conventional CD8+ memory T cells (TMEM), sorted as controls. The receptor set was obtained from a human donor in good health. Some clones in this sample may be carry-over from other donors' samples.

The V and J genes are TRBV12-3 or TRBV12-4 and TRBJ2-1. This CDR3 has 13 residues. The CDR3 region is CASSFRTPREQFF.

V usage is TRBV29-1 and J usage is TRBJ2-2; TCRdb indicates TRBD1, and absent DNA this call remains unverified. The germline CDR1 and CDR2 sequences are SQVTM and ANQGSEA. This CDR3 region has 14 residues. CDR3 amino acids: CSVTGTREVGELFF.

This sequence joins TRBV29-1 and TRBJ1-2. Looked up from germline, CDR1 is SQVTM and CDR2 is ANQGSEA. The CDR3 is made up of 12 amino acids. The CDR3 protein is CSVQYGDLGYTF.

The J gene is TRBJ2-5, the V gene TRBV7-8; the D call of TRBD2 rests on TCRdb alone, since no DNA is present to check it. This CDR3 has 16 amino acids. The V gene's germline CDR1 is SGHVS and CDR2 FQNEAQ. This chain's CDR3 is CASSLVAGVGQETQYF.

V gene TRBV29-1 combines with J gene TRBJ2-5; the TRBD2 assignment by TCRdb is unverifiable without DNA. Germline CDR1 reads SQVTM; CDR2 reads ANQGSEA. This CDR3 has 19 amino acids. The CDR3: CSVEDPTTDSGPDAETQYF.

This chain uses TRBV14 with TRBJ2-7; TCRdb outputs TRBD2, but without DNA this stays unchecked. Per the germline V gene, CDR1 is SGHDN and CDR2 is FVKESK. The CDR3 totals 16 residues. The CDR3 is CASSQEFLETTYEQYF.

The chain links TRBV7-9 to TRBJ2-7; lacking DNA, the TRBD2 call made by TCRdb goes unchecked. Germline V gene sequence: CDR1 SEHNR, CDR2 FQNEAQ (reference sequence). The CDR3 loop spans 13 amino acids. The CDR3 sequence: CASSPPETYEQYF.

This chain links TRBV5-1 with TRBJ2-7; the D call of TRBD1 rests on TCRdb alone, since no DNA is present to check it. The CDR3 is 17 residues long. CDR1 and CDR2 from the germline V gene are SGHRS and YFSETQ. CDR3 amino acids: CASSPVPGQGGNHEQYF. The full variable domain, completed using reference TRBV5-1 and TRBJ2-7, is KAGVTQTPRYLIKTRGQQVTLSCSPISGHRSVSWYQQTPGQGLQFLFEYFSETQRNKGNFPGRFSGRQFSNSRSEMNVSTLELGDSALYLCASSPVPGQGGNHEQYFGPGTRLTVT.

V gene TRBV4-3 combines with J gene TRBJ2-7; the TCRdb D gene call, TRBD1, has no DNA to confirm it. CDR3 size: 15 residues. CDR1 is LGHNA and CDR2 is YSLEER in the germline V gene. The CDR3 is CASSQGGTGSYEQYF.

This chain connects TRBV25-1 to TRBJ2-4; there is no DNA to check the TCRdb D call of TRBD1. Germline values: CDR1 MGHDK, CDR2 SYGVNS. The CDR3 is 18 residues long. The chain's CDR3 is CASSVRQGQPAAKNIQYF.

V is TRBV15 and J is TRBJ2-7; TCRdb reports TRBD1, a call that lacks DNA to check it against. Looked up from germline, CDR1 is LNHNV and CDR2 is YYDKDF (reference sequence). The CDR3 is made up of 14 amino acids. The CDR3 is CATRRRGSSYEQYF. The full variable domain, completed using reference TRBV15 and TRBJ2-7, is DAMVIQNPRYQVTQFGKPVTLSCSQTLNHNVMYWYQQKSSQAPKLLFHYYDKDFNNEADTPDNFQSRRPNTSFCFLDIRSPGLGDTAMYLCATRRRGSSYEQYFGPGTRLTVT.

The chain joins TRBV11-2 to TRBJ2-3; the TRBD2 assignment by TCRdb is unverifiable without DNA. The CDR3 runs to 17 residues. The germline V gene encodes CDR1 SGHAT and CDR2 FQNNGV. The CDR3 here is CASSGLAGVHLADTQYF.

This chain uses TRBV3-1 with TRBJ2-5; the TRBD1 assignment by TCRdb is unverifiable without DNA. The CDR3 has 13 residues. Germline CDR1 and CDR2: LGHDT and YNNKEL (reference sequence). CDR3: CASSPPSVETQYF.

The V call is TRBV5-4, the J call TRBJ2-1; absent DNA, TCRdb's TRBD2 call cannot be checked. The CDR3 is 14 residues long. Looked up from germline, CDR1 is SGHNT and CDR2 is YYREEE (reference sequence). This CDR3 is CASILAGEGDEQFF.

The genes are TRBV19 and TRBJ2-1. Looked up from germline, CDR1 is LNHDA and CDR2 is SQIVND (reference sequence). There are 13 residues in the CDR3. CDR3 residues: CATRRDTYNEQFF.

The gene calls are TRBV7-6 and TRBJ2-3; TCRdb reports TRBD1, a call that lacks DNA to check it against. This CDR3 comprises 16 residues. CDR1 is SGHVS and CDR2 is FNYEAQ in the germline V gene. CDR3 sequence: CASSLRTGDPTDTQYF.

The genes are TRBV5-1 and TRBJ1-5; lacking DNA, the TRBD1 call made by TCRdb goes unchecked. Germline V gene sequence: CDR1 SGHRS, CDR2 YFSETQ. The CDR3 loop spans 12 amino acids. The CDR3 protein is CASSLEGEPQHF.

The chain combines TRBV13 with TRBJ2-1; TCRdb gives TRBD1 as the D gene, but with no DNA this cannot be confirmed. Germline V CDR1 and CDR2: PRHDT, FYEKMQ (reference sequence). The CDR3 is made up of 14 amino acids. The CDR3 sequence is CASSLGGGHNEQFF.

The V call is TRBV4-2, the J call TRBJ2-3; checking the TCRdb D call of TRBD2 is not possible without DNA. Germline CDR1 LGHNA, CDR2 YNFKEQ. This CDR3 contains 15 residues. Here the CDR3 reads CASSQARGAVDTQYF.

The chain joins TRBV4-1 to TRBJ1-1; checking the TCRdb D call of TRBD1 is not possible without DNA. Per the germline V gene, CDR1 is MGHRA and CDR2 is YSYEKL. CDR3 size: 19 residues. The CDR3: CASSQVVGRHSLMNTEAFF.

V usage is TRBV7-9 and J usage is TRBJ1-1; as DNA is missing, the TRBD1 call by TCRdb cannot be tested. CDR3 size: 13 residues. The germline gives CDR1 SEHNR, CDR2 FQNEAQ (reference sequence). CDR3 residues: CASSLPLGAEAFF.

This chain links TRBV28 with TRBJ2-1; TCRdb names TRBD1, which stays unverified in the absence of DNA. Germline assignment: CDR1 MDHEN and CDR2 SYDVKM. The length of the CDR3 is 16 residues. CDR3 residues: CASTLGSSEAYNEQFF.

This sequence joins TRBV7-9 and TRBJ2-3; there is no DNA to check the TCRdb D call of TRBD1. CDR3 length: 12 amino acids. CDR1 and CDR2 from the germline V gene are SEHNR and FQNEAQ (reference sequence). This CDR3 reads CASGGLPDTQYF.

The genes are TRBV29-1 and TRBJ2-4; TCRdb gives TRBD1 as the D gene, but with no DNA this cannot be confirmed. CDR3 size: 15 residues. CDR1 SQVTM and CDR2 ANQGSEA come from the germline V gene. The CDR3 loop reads CSVEGQLEDKNIQYF.

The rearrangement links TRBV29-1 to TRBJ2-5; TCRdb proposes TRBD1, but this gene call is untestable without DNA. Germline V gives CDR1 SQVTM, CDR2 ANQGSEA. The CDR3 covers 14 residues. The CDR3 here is CSVDGDRAQETQYF.

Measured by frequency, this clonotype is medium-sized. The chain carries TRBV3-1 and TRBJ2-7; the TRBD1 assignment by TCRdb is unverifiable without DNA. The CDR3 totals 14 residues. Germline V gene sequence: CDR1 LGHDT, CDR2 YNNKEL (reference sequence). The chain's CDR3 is CASSYDREFYEQYF.